Following are 6 T cell receptor beta chains from one sample sequenced in a study of long-term antiretroviral therapy in people with HIV (dated by TCRdb to 2021 to 2024). The immunoSEQ hsTCRB v3.0 assay was used at survey level resolution for TRB variable region sequencing. Here the immuneACCESS table is served through TCRdb, limited to in-frame sequences with V and J called. Missing clones are a known gap in these copies; in checked studies unresolved V genes cover under half, and the rest lacks a known reason. The sample records 20,000 to 30,000 clones, roughly 78% of which are singletons. The leading ten clones occupy over 8% of the sample. The sequencing here drew on unsorted PBMCs, taken 1.2 years after starting antiretroviral therapy. These TCRs come from a woman aged 40 to 55 with HIV.

V is TRBV6-5 and J is TRBJ1-2; D unresolved. V dropped 6 bases and J dropped 4 bases, with 12 bases sitting between them. The CDR3 is 13 amino acids. CDR1 and CDR2 from the germline V gene are MNHEY and SVGAGI. CDR3 DNA: TGTGCCAGCAGACAGAGTTACGTCTATGGCTACACCTTC. This gives the protein CASRQSYVYGYTF.

This chain connects TRBV12-5 to TRBJ2-1; D gene ambiguous. Germline-derived CDR1 and CDR2 are LGHNT and FRNRAP. The CDR3 consists of 15 residues. Trimming shortened V by 6 bases and J by 0 bases, and 12 bases separated the two germline ends. The CDR3 protein is CASGRPTSSYNEQFF. The DNA for the CDR3 is TGTGCTAGTGGCCGCCCCACGAGCTCCTACAATGAGCAGTTCTTC.

This chain links TRBV11-3 with TRBJ2-7; 7 positions agree with TRBD1. Germline V gene lookup returns CDR1 SGHNT and CDR2 YENEEA. Germline trimming cut 4 bases from V and 7 bases from J; bases unmatched to any gene: 16. CDR3 length: 16 residues. The CDR3 DNA is TGTGCCAGCAGCTCGGTGACAGGGATCTTCTCTGGAGAGCAGTACTTC. Amino acids: CASSSVTGIFSGEQYF.

The genes are TRBV7-8 and TRBJ2-5; 8 bases match TRBD2. V dropped 5 bases and J dropped 3; count of bases not matched to a gene: 14. The CDR3 has 17 residues. Germline CDR1 and CDR2: SGHVS and FQNEAQ. The CDR3 spells CASSPFSGVRVEETQYF. CDR3 sequence (DNA): TGTGCCAGCAGCCCATTTAGCGGGGTTAGGGTAGAAGAGACCCAGTACTTC.

V usage is TRBV6-1 and J usage is TRBJ1-5, with a possible D match to TRBD1 (6 bases). The CDR3 runs to 14 residues. CDR1 and CDR2 from the germline V gene are MNHNS and SASEGT. Trimming cost V 6 bases and J 0 bases, with 9 bases left between them. CDR3 loop: CASRYRDSNQPQHF. In nucleotides, the CDR3 is TGTGCCAGCAGGTACAGGGATAGCAATCAGCCCCAGCATTTT.

The chain recombines TRBV27 with TRBJ2-2, with 7 bases matching TRBD1. The germline CDR1 and CDR2 sequences are MNHEY and SMNVEV (reference sequence). This CDR3 is 16 amino acids long. The V gene end was trimmed by 2 bases and the J gene end by 5 bases; junction bases not matched to a gene: 8. This chain's CDR3 is CASSLGPGQSTGELFF. As DNA, the CDR3 is TGTGCCAGCAGTTTAGGGCCGGGACAGTCGACCGGGGAGCTGTTTTTT.